This TCR beta chain originates from a study of shared clonotypes between healthy human individuals. Sequencing was performed with immunoSEQ multiplex PCR; in TCRdb, only in-frame clones are kept and a portion is missing. Of a few million clones in the sample, over 90% were seen once. Germline lookup yields CDR1 SGHRS and CDR2 YFSETQ. Trimming took off 1 base at V and 4 bases at J, with 11 bases between the two ends. This CDR3 comprises 14 residues. The sample was naive CD4+ T cells from PBMCs. Subset in this sample: CD45RA+ positively selected. This rearrangement joins TRBV5-1 to TRBJ1-1, with a possible D match to TRBD1 (5 bases). The receptor was isolated from a man between 18 and 29 years old in good health. Some clones in this sample may be carry-over from other donors' samples. CDR3 DNA: TGCGCCAGCAGCTTGCCAGGGAGCAGCACTGAAGCTTTCTTT. It specifies CASSLPGSSTEAFF. The full variable domain, completed using reference TRBV5-1 and TRBJ1-1, is KAGVTQTPRYLIKTRGQQVTLSCSPISGHRSVSWYQQTPGQGLQFLFEYFSETQRNKGNFPGRFSGRQFSNSRSEMNVSTLELGDSALYLCASSLPGSSTEAFFGQGTRLTVV.